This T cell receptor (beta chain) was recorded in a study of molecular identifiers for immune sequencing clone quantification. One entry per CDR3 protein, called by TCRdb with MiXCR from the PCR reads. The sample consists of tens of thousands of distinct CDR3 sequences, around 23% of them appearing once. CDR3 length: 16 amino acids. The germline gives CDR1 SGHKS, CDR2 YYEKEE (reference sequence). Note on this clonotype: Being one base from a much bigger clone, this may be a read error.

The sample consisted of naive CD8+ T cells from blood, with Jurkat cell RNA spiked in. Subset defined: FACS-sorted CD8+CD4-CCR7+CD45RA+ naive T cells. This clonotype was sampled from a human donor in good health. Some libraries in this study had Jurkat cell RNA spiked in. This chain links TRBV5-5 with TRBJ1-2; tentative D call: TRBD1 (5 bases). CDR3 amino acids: CASSLRQGGPNCGYTF. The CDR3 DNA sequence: TGTGCCAGCAGCTTGAGGCAGGGAGGCCCTAACTGTGGCTACACCTTC.